These 31 T cell receptor beta chains were sequenced from one sample in a study of blood T cell repertoires in COVID-19. Generated by immunoSEQ multiplex PCR, the TCRdb table keeps only in-frame clones and is missing some. The repertoire has some 100,000 clones, about 86% of them found once; the top ten carry 2.7%. The sequencing input was PBMCs or T cells enriched from blood (not recorded which). The source is a woman in her fifties or sixties who had recovered from COVID-19.

The chain joins TRBV29-1 to TRBJ1-2; D unclear. V lost 3 bases, J lost 4 bases, and 9 bases lay in between. CDR1 is SQVTM and CDR2 is ANQGSEA in the germline V gene. CDR3 size: 12 residues. The CDR3 reads CSVDSGPYGYTF. The CDR3 DNA sequence: TGCAGCGTTGATTCAGGCCCCTATGGCTACACCTTC.

V is TRBV3-1 (or the pseudogene TRBV3-2) and J is TRBJ2-7; D is perhaps TRBD2 (5 bases). V lost 1 base, J lost 0 bases, and 13 bases lay in between. The CDR3 contains 16 residues. Germline assignment: CDR1 LGHDT and CDR2 YNNKEL (reference sequence). This CDR3 reads CASSQVGGGGSYEQYF. The CDR3 nucleotides are TGTGCCAGCAGCCAAGTGGGCGGAGGAGGCTCCTACGAGCAGTACTTC.

The chain combines TRBV9 with TRBJ1-4; no firm D call. CDR3 size: 15 residues. Trimming left V 1 base short and J 0 bases short, with 7 bases between. CDR1 is SGDLS, CDR2 YYNGEE, per germline. The CDR3, as DNA: TGTGCCAGCAGCGTATACTCCGCAACTAATGAAAAACTGTTTTTT. It yields the protein CASSVYSATNEKLFF.

This clone was recorded once. The chain employs TRBV7-9 and TRBJ1-2; 8 nucleotides match TRBD1. From germline, CDR1 is SEHNR and CDR2 FQNEAQ (reference sequence). There are 15 residues in the CDR3. Trimming cost V 6 bases and J 3 bases; bases outside gene matches: 9. Here the CDR3 DNA reads TGTGCCAGCAGGGCAGGGGGCGAAGTCGACTATGGCTACACCTTC. Protein: CASRAGGEVDYGYTF.

The chain is built from TRBV27 and TRBJ2-1; 8 positions agree with TRBD2. This CDR3 region has 14 residues. The V gene end was trimmed by 3 bases and the J gene end by 8 bases; junction bases not matched to a gene: 6. Germline V gene data show CDR1 as MNHEY and CDR2 as SMNVEV (reference sequence). The CDR3 region is CASSFLGGADEQFF. The CDR3 coding sequence is TGTGCCAGCAGTTTTCTCGGGGGGGCAGATGAGCAGTTCTTC.

The J gene is TRBJ1-4, the V gene TRBV23-1; D is uncertain. TRBV23-1 is filed as an ORF, its function uncertain. There are 12 residues in the CDR3. The germline V and J ends were trimmed by 0 bases and 8 bases, with 4 bases remaining between them. CDR3: CASSQSREKLFF. CDR3 nucleotide sequence: TGCGCCAGCAGTCAATCGCGGGAAAAACTGTTTTTT.

Comments on this clone: The same CDR3 is also encoded by other DNA sequences in this sample. The chain recombines TRBV11-3 with TRBJ2-5; TRBD1 aligns across 8 bases. Germline V gene data show CDR1 as SGHNT and CDR2 as YENEEA. The CDR3 runs 13 residues. Trimming removed 4 bases from V and 4 bases from J; junction bases left unmatched: 2. The CDR3 reads CASSSDRGETQYF. CDR3 DNA: TGTGCCAGCAGCTCAGACAGGGGAGAGACCCAGTACTTC.

The chain has TRBV6-5 and TRBJ2-3, with 7 positions matching TRBD2. The germline gives CDR1 MNHEY, CDR2 SVGAGI. The CDR3 is made up of 15 amino acids. The V gene end was trimmed by 7 bases and the J gene end by 4 bases; junction bases not matched to a gene: 11. As DNA, the CDR3 is TGTGCCAGCACCTTATTAGCGGGTGGGTCAGATACGCAGTATTTT. The encoded protein is CASTLLAGGSDTQYF.

This chain's CDR3 is CASSPRGGTEAFF. Here the CDR3 DNA reads TGTGCCAGCTCACCACGGGGAGGCACTGAAGCTTTCTTT. The V and J genes are TRBV18 and TRBJ1-1; no firm D call. Germline CDR1 and CDR2: KGHSH and LQKENI. This CDR3 has 13 residues. Trimming left V 1 base short and J 4 bases short, with 7 bases between.

The chain links TRBV7-9 to TRBJ2-1; possible D gene TRBD2, 6 bases. Germline-derived CDR1 and CDR2 are SEHNR and FQNEAQ (reference sequence). The CDR3 consists of 16 residues. Trimming removed 5 bases from V and 4 bases from J, with 18 bases in between. CDR3 coding DNA: TGTGCCAGCAGCCGGGGAAAAGCCGGAGGGTACAATGAGCAGTTCTTC. Residues: CASSRGKAGGYNEQFF.

J is TRBJ2-7 and V is TRBV6-5, with 10 positions matching TRBD2. This CDR3 has 15 amino acids. The J segment lost 7 bases and the V segment lost 0 bases, leaving 6 bases of the junction unmatched. Per the germline V gene, CDR1 is MNHEY and CDR2 is SVGAGI. Written as DNA, the CDR3 is TGTGCCAGCAGTTACTCGTTAGCGGGGGGTCTGGAGCAGTACTTC. Its protein is CASSYSLAGGLEQYF.

V gene TRBV28 combines with J gene TRBJ1-2, with 7 bases that match TRBD1. The V gene end was trimmed by 5 bases and the J gene end by 8 bases; junction bases not matched to a gene: 8. Germline V gene lookup returns CDR1 MDHEN and CDR2 SYDVKM. There are 13 residues in the CDR3. The CDR3 here is CASSRDRAGGYTF. The CDR3 DNA sequence: TGTGCCAGCAGTCGCGACAGGGCTGGAGGCTACACCTTC.

The chain recombines TRBV6-5 with TRBJ2-5, with 8 positions matching TRBD2. From germline, CDR1 is MNHEY and CDR2 SVGAGI. J lost 4 bases, V lost 5 bases, and 3 bases had no gene match. The CDR3 has 13 residues. The CDR3 bases are TGTGCCAGCAGTACGGGAGGGGGAGAGACCCAGTACTTC. This sequence encodes CASSTGGGETQYF.

The V and J genes are TRBV28 and TRBJ1-4; no clear D. The V end lost 3 bases, the J end lost 6 bases, and 5 bases lay between the germline ends. The CDR3 covers 12 residues. Per the germline V gene, CDR1 is MDHEN and CDR2 is SYDVKM. CDR3 bases: TGTGCCAGCAGTTTGGAGCATGAAAAACTGTTTTTT. It is translated as CASSLEHEKLFF. Complete variable domain (other parts from reference TRBV28 and TRBJ1-4): DVKVTQSSRYLVKRTGEKVFLECVQDMDHENMFWYRQDPGLGLRLIYFSYDVKMKEKGDIPEGYSVSREKKERFSLILESASTNQTSMYLCASSLEHEKLFFGSGTQLSVL.

The chain combines TRBV5-1 with TRBJ1-2; weak D call: TRBD1 (6 bases). Trimming pared 4 bases from V and 1 base from J, leaving 14 bases between. The CDR3 spans 15 residues. The V gene's germline CDR1 is SGHRS and CDR2 YFSETQ. CDR3 in amino acids: CASSSAGVGNYGYTF. For the CDR3, the DNA is TGCGCCAGCAGCAGCGCAGGGGTTGGTAACTATGGCTACACCTTC. The variable domain in full, completed from reference TRBV5-1 and TRBJ1-2, reads KAGVTQTPRYLIKTRGQQVTLSCSPISGHRSVSWYQQTPGQGLQFLFEYFSETQRNKGNFPGRFSGRQFSNSRSEMNVSTLELGDSALYLCASSSAGVGNYGYTFGSGTRLTVV.

The V gene is TRBV28, the J gene TRBJ2-7; 8 bases match TRBD1. The J segment lost 6 bases and the V segment lost 4 bases, leaving 5 bases of the junction unmatched. Germline-derived CDR1 and CDR2 are MDHEN and SYDVKM. This CDR3 contains 13 residues. CDR3 amino acids: CASSSLDRAEQYF. CDR3 in DNA: TGTGCCAGCAGTTCCTTGGACAGGGCCGAGCAGTACTTC.

The chain recombines TRBV19 with TRBJ1-2; 9 nucleotides agree with TRBD1. The ends lost 4 bases at V and 7 bases at J; junction bases unmatched: 10. This CDR3 region has 15 residues. Germline-derived CDR1 and CDR2 are LNHDA and SQIVND (reference sequence). The CDR3 here is CASSTGRDRVGGYTF. The DNA for the CDR3 is TGTGCCAGTAGTACCGGAAGGGACAGGGTAGGTGGCTACACCTTC.

The CDR3 loop reads CASSSGQGDGNTIYF. In DNA, the CDR3 is TGTGCCAGCAGTTCCGGACAGGGCGATGGAAACACCATATATTTT. The gene calls are TRBV6-5 and TRBJ1-3, with TRBD1 identical over 8 bases. CDR1 MNHEY and CDR2 SVGAGI come from the germline V gene. V trimming: 4 bases; J trimming: 3 bases; junction bases outside the gene matches: 5. The CDR3 is 15 residues long.

The chain links TRBV15 to TRBJ2-3; 8 bases are shared with TRBD1. Germline CDR1 is LNHNV and CDR2 is YYDKDF (reference sequence). The CDR3 extends over 16 amino acids. V shed 3 bases and J 5 bases; nucleotides not matched to a gene: 10. Written as DNA, the CDR3 is TGTGCCACCAGCAGTACTTCAGGGGGCGGTGGAGATACGCAGTATTTT. Translated: CATSSTSGGGGDTQYF.

V and J are TRBV6-2 or TRBV6-3 and TRBJ2-1; D might be TRBD2 (5 bases). The CDR3 runs 15 residues. Germline-derived CDR1 and CDR2 are MNHEY and SVGEGT. The V gene lost 4 bases and the J gene lost 2 bases, with 12 bases spanning the gap. Written as DNA, the CDR3 is TGTGCCAGCAGTTTGACGGACGGGACCTACAATGAGCAGTTCTTC. Encoded protein: CASSLTDGTYNEQFF.

This sequence joins TRBV28 and TRBJ1-1, with 9 positions matching TRBD1. Germline CDR1 and CDR2: MDHEN and SYDVKM. The CDR3 loop spans 13 amino acids. V shed 5 bases, J shed 8 bases, and the junction held 6 bases outside the gene matches. In nucleotides, the CDR3 is TGTGCCAGCAGTCAGCCCACAGGGGGCGAAGCTTTCTTT. Translating gives CASSQPTGGEAFF.

The DNA of the CDR3 is TGTGCCAGCACCCGGGACAACCACTCCTACGAGCAGTACTTC. This gives the protein CASTRDNHSYEQYF. The genes are TRBV24-1 and TRBJ2-7; a weak D match, TRBD1 (6 bases). Germline CDR1 reads KGHDR; CDR2 reads SFDVKD. This CDR3 is built from 14 residues. V lost 11 bases, J lost 0 bases, and 16 bases lay in between.

The V call is TRBV7-9, the J call TRBJ1-5, with 10 positions matching TRBD1. V was clipped by 3 bases and J by 1 base; unmatched bases: 3. This CDR3 comprises 16 residues. Germline V gives CDR1 SEHNR, CDR2 FQNEAQ (reference sequence). The CDR3 sequence: CASSFRTGGSNQPQHF. The CDR3 region has the DNA TGTGCCAGCAGCTTTAGGACAGGGGGGAGCAATCAGCCCCAGCATTTT.

The chain recombines TRBV5-4 with TRBJ1-1; no clear D gene. Trimming left V 0 bases short and J 0 bases short, with 9 bases between. The CDR3 covers 15 residues. Germline loops: CDR1 SGHNT, CDR2 YYREEE (reference sequence). CDR3: CASSLGGDLNTEAFF. The CDR3 DNA is TGTGCCAGCAGCTTGGGGGGAGACCTGAACACTGAAGCTTTCTTT.

This chain joins TRBV2 and TRBJ2-3; D is ambiguous. CDR3 length: 14 amino acids. CDR1 is SNHLY, CDR2 FYNNEI, per germline. The ends were cut back, 3 bases at V and 2 bases at J, with 9 bases in the middle. CDR3 residues: CASSEVAVTDTQYF. CDR3 nucleotides: TGTGCCAGCAGTGAGGTGGCAGTCACAGATACGCAGTATTTT.

J is TRBJ1-1 and V is TRBV30; D is ambiguous. Germline-derived CDR1 and CDR2 are GTSNPN and SVGIG (reference sequence). Trimming left V 4 bases short and J 1 base short, with 16 bases between. The CDR3 consists of 15 residues. CDR3 protein: CAWTFKGLRNTEAFF. DNA of the CDR3: TGTGCCTGGACTTTCAAAGGACTCCGGAACACTGAAGCTTTCTTT.

This rearrangement joins TRBV28 to TRBJ1-2, with 8 bases lining up with TRBD1. Unmatched junction bases numbered 7, after V lost 6 bases and J lost 4 bases. The CDR3 loop spans 14 amino acids. Germline CDR1 reads MDHEN; CDR2 reads SYDVKM. CDR3 coding DNA: TGTGCCAGCAGCGGTGGACAGGGCGCCTATGGCTACACCTTC. Encoded protein: CASSGGQGAYGYTF.

The chain has TRBV30 and TRBJ1-1; no clear D gene. Germline assignment: CDR1 GTSNPN and CDR2 SVGIG (reference sequence). Trimming took 3 bases from V and 3 from J, leaving 8 bases between them. The CDR3 totals 12 residues. For the CDR3, the DNA is TGTGCCTGGAGGGAGACGGACACTGAAGCTTTCTTT. It specifies CAWRETDTEAFF.

The V gene is TRBV7-9, the J gene TRBJ2-1; unclear D gene. The CDR3 runs 12 residues. Trimming pared 3 bases from V and 8 bases from J, leaving 8 bases between. CDR1 and CDR2 (germline): SEHNR, FQNEAQ (reference sequence). CDR3 bases: TGTGCCAGCAGCTTTCATGCGGATGAGCAGTTCTTC. It yields the protein CASSFHADEQFF.

The chain uses TRBV6-5 and TRBJ2-2, with D possibly TRBD2 on 6 matching bases. V lost 6 bases, J lost 2 bases, and 13 bases lay in between. The CDR3 extends over 15 amino acids. Germline V gene lookup returns CDR1 MNHEY and CDR2 SVGAGI. The CDR3 bases are TGTGCCAGCAGGACGGCGGGGAGAAACACCGGGGAGCTGTTTTTT. Translating gives CASRTAGRNTGELFF.

V usage is TRBV7-8 and J usage is TRBJ2-5; D may be TRBD1 (5 bases). The CDR3 totals 15 residues. Between the trimmed V and J ends, which lost 0 bases and 5 bases, there was a span of 13 bases. CDR1 and CDR2 (germline): SGHVS, FQNEAQ. CDR3 coding DNA: TGTGCCAGCAGCTTAGCAGGGGCACGGCGGGAGACCCAGTACTTC. Protein: CASSLAGARRETQYF.